This T cell receptor (beta chain) was sequenced in a study of T cell responses to AZD1222 COVID-19 vaccine. The CDR3 sequence is 15 residues long. Germline V CDR1 and CDR2: SGHTA, FQGNSA. The germline V and J ends were trimmed by 1 base and 0 bases, with 9 bases remaining between them. The repertoire was sequenced with immunoSEQ multiplex PCR; TCRdb's copy has only in-frame clones and lacks some. Here the sample spans 110,000 or so clones, around 88% being singletons. This clonotype was obtained from an adult who received the AZD1222 COVID-19 vaccine. The source was peripheral blood, collected 28 days after the second AZD1222 dose. The chain couples TRBV7-2 to TRBJ1-2, with a tentative D call TRBD1 (6 bases). CDR3 sequence: CASSLVGASNYGYTF. For the CDR3, the DNA is TGTGCCAGCAGCTTAGTGGGGGCGTCTAACTATGGCTACACCTTC.